These 13 T cell receptor beta chains were sequenced from one sample in a study of regulatory T cells in long-lasting Graves disease. The authors built TCR beta libraries using iRepertoire HTBI primers and Arm-PCR of CDR3 regions. Using its own MiXCR run on the multiplex PCR reads, TCRdb lists one record per CDR3 protein. In the table there are 400,000 to 500,000 distinct CDR3 sequences, about 15% of which are singletons. Time point of the sample: newly diagnosed GD, antithyroid drugs for less than 3 months. Construction of the TCR library relied on RNA isolated from PBMCs. These data are also associated with another study on T cells in Graves' hyperthyroidism and ophthalmopathy.

Sequencing was performed on peripheral blood mononuclear cells (PBMCs), taken at new diagnosis, from a patient treated with antithyroid drugs. These receptors all come from a woman younger than 30 with Graves disease.

This chain connects TRBV19 to TRBJ2-1; 9 nucleotides line up with TRBD2. Germline assignment: CDR1 LNHDA and CDR2 SQIVND (reference sequence). The CDR3 loop spans 16 amino acids. V was clipped by 3 bases and J by 5 bases; unmatched bases: 8. CDR3 in DNA: TGTGCCAGTAGTATCCCTGGCGGGAGGGCCCACAATGAGCAGTTCTTC. Translation: CASSIPGGRAHNEQFF. Full variable domain (rest looked up from reference TRBV19 and TRBJ2-1): DGGITQSPKYLFRKEGQNVTLSCEQNLNHDAMYWYRQDPGQGLRLIYYSQIVNDFQKGDIAEGYSVSREKKESFPLTVTSAQKNPTAFYLCASSIPGGRAHNEQFFGPGTRLTVL.

In this sample, this clonotype turned up a few times. The chain combines TRBV9 with TRBJ2-2, with 11 bases aligning to TRBD2. Germline assignment: CDR1 SGDLS and CDR2 YYNGEE. CDR3 length equals 20 residues. Trimming took 0 bases from V and 5 from J; bases not matched to a gene: 15. The CDR3 region has the DNA TGTGCCAGCAGCGTAGGCCCTACCCCTACTAGCGGGAGTGGTACCGGGGAGCTGTTTTTT. Protein: CASSVGPTPTSGSGTGELFF.

This clonotype was seen repeatedly, ten times or more. The V call is TRBV28, the J call TRBJ2-5, with D unresolved. The CDR3 extends over 11 amino acids. The V end was cut by 4 bases, the J end by 7 bases, with 7 bases between. Germline CDR1 is MDHEN and CDR2 is SYDVKM. The chain's CDR3 is CASSSLRTQYF. CDR3 DNA sequence: TGTGCCAGCAGTTCCCTCCGGACCCAGTACTTC.

This clonotype appeared many times. V and J are TRBV11-2 and TRBJ2-5; D is possibly TRBD2 (5 bases). V lost 5 bases to trimming and J lost 5 bases, with 12 bases between them. CDR1 and CDR2 from the germline V gene are SGHAT and FQNNGV. The CDR3 spans 13 residues. CDR3 coding DNA: TGTGCCAGCAGCCTTGGTCGAGGGGAGACCCAGTACTTC. Translated: CASSLGRGETQYF.

The genes are TRBV3-1 and TRBJ2-7; D perhaps matches TRBD1 (5 bases). The V end was cut by 1 base, the J end by 5 bases, with 15 bases between. Germline V gene data show CDR1 as LGHDT and CDR2 as YNNKEL (reference sequence). CDR3 size: 15 residues. CDR3 sequence reads: CASSQVGAPRDEQYF. CDR3 nucleotide sequence: TGTGCCAGCAGCCAAGTTGGGGCCCCCAGGGACGAGCAGTACTTC.

This clonotype was observed at least ten times. The gene calls are TRBV27 and TRBJ2-7; D perhaps matches TRBD2 (5 bases). This CDR3 contains 15 residues. V lost 6 bases and J lost 2, with 17 bases in between. Germline-derived CDR1 and CDR2 are MNHEY and SMNVEV (reference sequence). The CDR3 spells CASRPSRSGPYEQYF. As DNA, the CDR3 is TGTGCCAGCAGACCCTCGAGGAGCGGCCCCTACGAGCAGTACTTC.

A word on this clonotype: The final CDR3 position lacks the conserved phenylalanine or tryptophan, pointing to a likely read error. The chain recombines TRBV4-1 with TRBJ1-2; D gene uncertain. Germline V gives CDR1 MGHRA, CDR2 YSYEKL. The length of the CDR3 is 16 residues. V was clipped by 0 bases and J by 1 base, with 12 bases between them. CDR3 sequence: CASSQDRIQSNYGYTI. As DNA, the CDR3 is TGCGCCAGCAGCCAAGATCGCATTCAGAGTAACTATGGCTACACCATC.

Concerning this clonotype itself: A much more abundant neighbour one base away suggests this may be a read error. The chain uses TRBV5-1 and TRBJ2-7; 8 bases map to TRBD2. V lost 3 bases and J lost 2; bases outside the gene matches: 7. CDR3 size: 15 residues. CDR1 and CDR2 (germline): SGHRS, YFSETQ. The chain's CDR3 is CASSSVAGGAYEQYF. CDR3 coding DNA: TGCGCCAGCAGCTCGGTGGCGGGAGGCGCCTACGAGCAGTACTTC.

The CDR3 DNA reads TGTGCCAGCAGTCGGACCGGGACAGCCGAGGAAAAACTGTTTTTT. Its protein is CASSRTGTAEEKLFF. The chain is built from TRBV5-5 and TRBJ1-4; 7 bases line up with TRBD1. CDR1 and CDR2 from the germline V gene are SGHKS and YYEKEE (reference sequence). V lost 5 bases to trimming and J lost 8 bases; unmatched junction nucleotides: 12. The CDR3 consists of 15 residues.

The gene calls are TRBV6-1 and TRBJ1-1, with D hard to call. Trimming left V 6 bases short and J 6 bases short, with 8 bases between. Germline CDR1 and CDR2: MNHNS and SASEGT. The CDR3 is made up of 11 amino acids. CDR3 residues: CASRTGAEAFF. The CDR3 coding sequence is TGTGCCAGCAGGACTGGCGCTGAAGCTTTCTTT.

This clonotype was seen repeatedly, ten times or more. The chain recombines TRBV6-2 or TRBV6-3 with TRBJ2-1; TRBD2 agrees at 8 bases. The CDR3 loop spans 16 amino acids. V lost 5 bases to trimming and J lost 4 bases; unmatched junction nucleotides: 10. The germline V gene has CDR1 MNHEY and CDR2 SVGEGT. The CDR3 region has the DNA TGTGCCAGCAGTGAAGCTTTACTAGCGGCTTACAATGAGCAGTTCTTC. Its translation is CASSEALLAAYNEQFF.

This clonotype has at least ten counts. The chain recombines TRBV28 with TRBJ2-7; 8 bases match TRBD1. This CDR3 is 14 amino acids long. After removal of 6 bases from V and 3 bases from J, the junction contained 7 bases not matched to a gene. CDR1 MDHEN and CDR2 SYDVKM come from the germline V gene. CDR3 protein: CASSPLDRVYEQYF. The DNA for the CDR3 is TGTGCCAGCAGCCCCCTGGACAGGGTCTACGAGCAGTACTTC.

This clonotype was detected many times. This chain joins TRBV2 and TRBJ2-5; D is undetermined. The CDR3 sequence is 14 residues long. V dropped 2 bases and J dropped 4 bases, with 11 bases sitting between them. Germline V gene lookup returns CDR1 SNHLY and CDR2 FYNNEI. CDR3 residues: CASSEKPSPETQYF. The CDR3 nucleotides are TGTGCCAGCAGTGAAAAACCAAGCCCAGAGACCCAGTACTTC.